This is a list of T cell receptor beta chains from one sample in a study of glioma-infiltrating T cells. In TCRdb, the multiplex PCR reads were re-called with MiXCR into one record per CDR3 protein. The sample contains about 140,000 distinct CDR3 sequences, 30% to 40% of which appear only once. The sample was glioma tissue, nonneoplastic brain tissue, or PBMCs (not recorded which). These receptors originate from a human donor with low-grade glioma or glioblastoma, undergoing nonglioma brain surgery, or in good health (not recorded which). CDR3s include the opening cysteine and the closing phenylalanine or tryptophan. The order of the fields is D gene, V gene, clone size, J gene, CDR3 protein, CDR3 DNA. The D gene is left open where the match is weak. A row's size may be missing; if present it is once, few, many or a size class.

NA	TRBV7-9	few	TRBJ2-3	CASSSQSAAQYF	TGTGCCAGCAGTTCCCAAAGTGCGGCGCAGTATTTT
NA	TRBV7-3	NA	TRBJ2-1	CASSPQRTGYNEQFF	TGTGCCAGCAGCCCACAAAGGACTGGCTACAATGAGCAGTTCTTC
NA	TRBV6-1	NA	TRBJ1-5	CASSVRVATDGNQPQHF	TGTGCCAGCAGTGTTAGGGTGGCGACGGACGGCAATCAGCCCCAGCATTTT
TRBD2	TRBV5-1	NA	TRBJ2-1	CASSAGLDKNEQFF	TGCGCCAGCAGCGCCGGACTAGATAAGAATGAGCAGTTCTTC
TRBD1	TRBV30	NA	TRBJ2-3	CAYGTGFSGEADTQYF	TGTGCCTATGGGACAGGGTTTTCGGGAGAGGCAGATACGCAGTATTTT
TRBD2	TRBV6-1	few	TRBJ2-7	CASRQRELGEQYF	TGTGCCAGCAGGCAGCGGGAGCTGGGCGAGCAGTACTTC
NA	TRBV6-1	many	TRBJ2-7	CASSATGSYEQYF	TGTGCCAGCAGTGCCACAGGGTCCTACGAGCAGTACTTC
NA	TRBV6-6	few	TRBJ2-7	CASSYSFRVNYEQYF	TGTGCCAGCAGTTACTCGTTCCGGGTTAACTACGAGCAGTACTTC
NA	TRBV6-1	many	TRBJ1-6	CASSGLAYNSPLHF	TGTGCCAGCAGTGGACTTGCCTATAATTCACCCCTCCACTTT
NA	TRBV27	few	TRBJ1-5	CASSFGGNQPQHF	TGTGCCAGCAGTTTTGGAGGGAATCAGCCCCAGCATTTT
NA	TRBV6-2/TRBV6-3	many	TRBJ1-2	CASSPDSAGYTF	TGTGCCAGCAGTCCAGACAGTGCCGGCTACACCTTC
NA	TRBV20-1	few	TRBJ1-1	CSARLSARGNTEAFF	TGCAGTGCTAGACTTAGTGCGCGGGGGAACACTGAAGCTTTCTTT
TRBD1	TRBV6-6	NA	TRBJ2-2	CASSYRSWDRGTGELFF	TGTGCCAGCAGTTACCGTAGTTGGGACAGGGGTACCGGGGAGCTGTTTTTT
NA	TRBV20-1	NA	TRBJ1-5	CSAKTLGAYQPQHF	TGCAGTGCCAAAACCTTAGGGGCATATCAGCCCCAGCATTTT
NA	TRBV20-1	once	TRBJ2-3	CSAPDETKDTQYF	TGCAGTGCCCCGGACGAAACCAAAGATACGCAGTATTTT
TRBD1	TRBV27	many	TRBJ2-1	CASSWGQGYNEQFF	TGTGCCAGCAGTTGGGGACAGGGGTACAATGAGCAGTTCTTC
TRBD1	TRBV20-1	few	TRBJ2-3	CSARDDRDFADTQYF	TGCAGTGCTAGAGATGACAGGGATTTTGCAGATACGCAGTATTTT
TRBD2	TRBV28	NA	TRBJ2-3	CASSTPFVREGRDTQYF	TGTGCCAGCAGTACCCCCTTCGTCCGGGAGGGCCGAGATACGCAGTATTTT
NA	TRBV4-2	NA	TRBJ2-7	CASSPQVGQTYEQYF	TGTGCCAGCAGCCCACAGGTCGGGCAGACCTACGAGCAGTACTTC
NA	TRBV6-2/TRBV6-3	many	TRBJ1-1	CASSLSLAMNTEAFF	TGTGCCAGCAGTCTGTCTTTAGCAATGAACACTGAAGCTTTCTTT
NA	TRBV10-2	NA	TRBJ2-1	CANSRLDDAEQFF	TGTGCCAACAGCAGGCTAGATGATGCTGAGCAGTTCTTC
TRBD1	TRBV7-3	NA	TRBJ2-5	CASSADREETQYF	TGTGCCAGCAGCGCGGACAGGGAAGAGACCCAGTACTTC
NA	TRBV7-9	NA	TRBJ1-1	CASSFTGNTEAFF	TGTGCCAGCAGCTTTACAGGGAACACTGAAGCTTTCTTT